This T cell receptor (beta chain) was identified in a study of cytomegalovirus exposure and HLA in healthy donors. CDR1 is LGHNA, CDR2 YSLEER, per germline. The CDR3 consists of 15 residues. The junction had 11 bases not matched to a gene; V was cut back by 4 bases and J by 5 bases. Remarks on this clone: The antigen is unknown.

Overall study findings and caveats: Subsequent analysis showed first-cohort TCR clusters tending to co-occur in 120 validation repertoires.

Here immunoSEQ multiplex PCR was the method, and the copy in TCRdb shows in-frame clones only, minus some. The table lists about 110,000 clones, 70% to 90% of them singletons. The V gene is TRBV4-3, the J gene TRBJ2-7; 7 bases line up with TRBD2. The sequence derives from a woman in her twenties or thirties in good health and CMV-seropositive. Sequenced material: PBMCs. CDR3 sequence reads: CASSPNGREFHEQYF. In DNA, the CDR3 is TGCGCCAGCAGCCCTAATGGGCGGGAGTTCCACGAGCAGTACTTC.